Listed below are T cell receptor beta chains from one sample, sequenced in a study of T-cell reconstitution after alpha-beta-depleted transplantation in children. One entry per CDR3 protein, called by TCRdb with MiXCR from the PCR reads. This table holds fewer than 1 million distinct CDR3 sequences, 15% to 20% found once. This specimen consisted of PBMCs, mostly from graft donor cells, obtained 360 days after TCRalphabeta/CD19-depleted stem cell transplant. These TCRs come from a male patient younger than 18 who had a stem cell transplant for acute lymphoblastic leukemia, so the T cells may come from the graft donor. Both conserved end residues are part of each CDR3. D genes are given only for firm matches. Clone size, where shown, is once, few, many, or a class for clones that have expanded.

size | D | J | V | DNA | CDR3
- | TRBD1 | TRBJ2-7 | TRBV27 | TGTGCCAGCAGTGACCAGACAGGGCCGGGCTACGAGCAGTACTTC | CASSDQTGPGYEQYF
- | - | TRBJ2-1 | TRBV20-1 | TGCAGTGCTCCTCTGACTAGTAATGAGCAGTTCTTC | CSAPLTSNEQFF
- | TRBD1 | TRBJ2-4 | TRBV5-1 | TGCGCCAGCAGCATAAATACAGGGGGGAAAAACATTCAGTACTTC | CASSINTGGKNIQYF
- | - | TRBJ2-3 | TRBV21-1 | TGTGCCAGCAGCAAAGCGCTGGGACTAGCGGAGGACACAGATACGCAGTATTTT | CASSKALGLAEDTDTQYF
- | - | TRBJ2-3 | TRBV21-1 | TGTGCCAGCAGCTCTCCGGGCGGGTACAGAGGGACAGATACGCAGTATTTT | CASSSPGGYRGTDTQYF
few | - | TRBJ2-5 | TRBV6-1 | TGTGCCAGCAGCCATGGACAGTACCAAGAGACCCAGTACTTC | CASSHGQYQETQYF
- | - | TRBJ2-1 | TRBV3-1 | TGTGCCAACAGCCGGGAAGCGGCGAGGAATGAGCAGTTCTTC | CANSREAARNEQFF
few | - | TRBJ1-2 | TRBV6-2/TRBV6-3 | TGTGCCACCGGAACGGGGGATGGCTACACCTTC | CATGTGDGYTF
- | - | TRBJ2-4 | TRBV3-1 | TGTGCCAGCAGCCAACGGGACTCCTGGACGAAAAACATTCAGTACTTC | CASSQRDSWTKNIQYF
- | - | TRBJ1-1 | TRBV5-1 | TGCGCCAGCAGGGCGGCAAACTTGAACACTGAAGCTTTCTTT | CASRAANLNTEAFF
- | TRBD2 | TRBJ2-7 | TRBV5-5 | TGTGCCAGCAGCTTGGGCGGACTAGACTACGAGCAGTACTTC | CASSLGGLDYEQYF
- | - | TRBJ2-7 | TRBV7-6 | TGTGCCAGCAGCTTAGCGCGTGACCACGAGCAGTACTTC | CASSLARDHEQYF
few | - | TRBJ2-3 | TRBV29-1 | TGCAGCGTAAGCCCCCTTAACACAGATACGCAGTATTTT | CSVSPLNTDTQYF
- | - | TRBJ2-7 | TRBV7-9 | TGTGCCAGCAGCTTCGGTCGGGGCTTTACCTACGAGCAGTACTTC | CASSFGRGFTYEQYF
- | TRBD2 | TRBJ2-6 | TRBV12-3/TRBV12-4 | TGTGCCAGCAGTCCGGGACTAGCGGGAGAGGGTTCTGGGGCCAACGTCCTGACTTTC | CASSPGLAGEGSGANVLTF
many | - | TRBJ2-7 | TRBV12-3/TRBV12-4 | TGTGCCAGCAGTTTTCTGGCAGGGTTCGGCTACGAGCAGTACTTC | CASSFLAGFGYEQYF
few | TRBD1 | TRBJ2-7 | TRBV28 | TGTGCCAGCAGTTTTGAGGACAGGGTTATATCCTACGAGCAGTACTTC | CASSFEDRVISYEQYF
- | - | TRBJ2-5 | TRBV18 | TGTGCCAGCTCATCGAAACCGTACAGGGATGAAGAGACCCAGTACTTC | CASSSKPYRDEETQYF
few | TRBD1 | TRBJ1-6 | TRBV30 | TGTGCCTGGACGACAGGGTTCGACTCACCCCTCCACTTT | CAWTTGFDSPLHF
once | - | TRBJ1-5 | TRBV12-3/TRBV12-4 | TGTGCCAGCACCGGACAGTTTTTTAGCAATCAGCCCCAGCATTTT | CASTGQFFSNQPQHF
many | TRBD1 | TRBJ2-7 | TRBV5-1 | TGCGCCAGCAGCTTCCCGTGGGGTTCACAGGGGGCCTACGAGCAGTACTTC | CASSFPWGSQGAYEQYF
- | - | TRBJ2-5 | TRBV5-1 | TGCGCCAGCACCATCGGCACGTTCCAAGAGACCCAGTACTTC | CASTIGTFQETQYF
- | - | TRBJ2-1 | TRBV20-1 | TGCAGTGCTAAGGGGGGAGCGGCGGATGAGCAGTTCTTC | CSAKGGAADEQFF
few | - | TRBJ2-2 | TRBV29-1 | TGCAGCGTTGAATCCCGGGTACTCGGGGAGCTGTTTTTT | CSVESRVLGELFF
few | TRBD2 | TRBJ2-7 | TRBV3-1 | TGTGCCAGCAGCCGGACTAGCGGGAGGTGGGTCTCCTACGAGCAGTACTTC | CASSRTSGRWVSYEQYF
- | - | TRBJ1-1 | TRBV6-5 | TGTGCCAGCAGTTCAAGATGGTTCACTGAAGCTTTCTTT | CASSSRWFTEAFF
- | TRBD2 | TRBJ2-1 | TRBV12-3/TRBV12-4 | TGTGCCAGCAGTTTTTTAGCGGGAGGGCCCCAATCGCAGTTCTTC | CASSFLAGGPQSQFF
once | - | TRBJ2-4 | TRBV29-1 | TGCAGCGTATCGGACGTGCTAGCCAAAAACATTCAGTACTTC | CSVSDVLAKNIQYF
few | - | TRBJ2-3 | TRBV14 | TGTGCCAGCAGCCAACTAGTCATGGATACGCAGTATTTT | CASSQLVMDTQYF
once | TRBD2 | TRBJ2-5 | TRBV9 | TGTGCCAGCAGCGGCGGGGCGGGAGGTAGTGTGGAGACCCAGTACTTC | CASSGGAGGSVETQYF
few | TRBD2 | TRBJ2-1 | TRBV15 | TGTGCCACCAGCAGAGGAACAACGGGAGGGCTCGATGAGCAGTTCTTC | CATSRGTTGGLDEQFF
few | - | TRBJ2-7 | TRBV7-9 | TGTGCCAGCAGCAACGACAGTCCCTACGAGCAGTACTTC | CASSNDSPYEQYF
- | TRBD2 | TRBJ2-5 | TRBV7-9 | TGTGCCAGCAGCTCTCCGGGACTAGCGGGAGGAGAGACCCAGTACTTC | CASSSPGLAGGETQYF
- | - | TRBJ2-2 | TRBV7-9 | TGTGCCAGCAGCGGCCCCCGCCTCAATGGGGAGCTGTTTTTT | CASSGPRLNGELFF
many | TRBD1 | TRBJ2-2 | TRBV20-1 | TGCAGTGCTAGTAAGGACAGGAATCTTGCCGGGGAGCTGTTTTTT | CSASKDRNLAGELFF
- | - | TRBJ2-7 | TRBV29-1 | TGCAGCGCCGGAGGACTGAGAAGCTCCTACGAGCAGTACTTC | CSAGGLRSSYEQYF
few | - | TRBJ2-1 | TRBV4-1 | TGCGCCAGCAGCTGGTGGACCGGGATCGGCAATGAGCAGTTCTTC | CASSWWTGIGNEQFF
few | - | TRBJ2-7 | TRBV6-2/TRBV6-3 | TGTGCCAGCAGTTACTCTTGGGGGACCTCCTACGAGCAGTACTTC | CASSYSWGTSYEQYF
- | - | TRBJ2-7 | TRBV5-1 | TGCGCCAGCAGCATTGGACGGGAGAGGTACGAGCAGTACTTC | CASSIGRERYEQYF
few | - | TRBJ1-5 | TRBV12-3/TRBV12-4 | TGTGCCAGCAGTCCCCCTTACAGGGATGGCAATCAGCCCCAGCATTTT | CASSPPYRDGNQPQHF
- | TRBD2 | TRBJ2-3 | TRBV5-4 | TGTGCCAGCAGCTCCGGACTAGTCTTAGACCGGTTCACAGATACGCAGTATTTT | CASSSGLVLDRFTDTQYF
- | - | TRBJ2-3 | TRBV5-4 | TGTGCCAGCAGCCTCAAGGGGCCAGATAGGCAGTATTTT | CASSLKGPDRQYF
few | TRBD2 | TRBJ2-5 | TRBV5-5 | TGTGCCAGCAGCTGGACCGGACTAGGGAGTTCTCGGGAGACCCAGTACTTC | CASSWTGLGSSRETQYF
- | TRBD2 | TRBJ2-1 | TRBV27 | TGTGCCAGCAGTTTGGGACTGTTAACTAGCGGGAGGCGCTATGAGCAGTTCTTC | CASSLGLLTSGRRYEQFF
- | - | TRBJ1-6 | TRBV5-1 | TGCGCCAGCAGCTTGTGGCCCGGGGCCGTGGATAATTCACCCCTCCACTTT | CASSLWPGAVDNSPLHF
- | - | TRBJ2-7 | TRBV7-2 | TGTGCCAGCAGCTTAGCCGCCGGGGCCGGCTACGAGCAGTACTTC | CASSLAAGAGYEQYF
- | TRBD1 | TRBJ2-1 | TRBV7-9 | TGTGCCAGCAGCTTGACAGGGGCGGTTCAGTTCTTC | CASSLTGAVQFF
- | - | TRBJ1-5 | TRBV12-3/TRBV12-4 | TGTGCCAGCAGTTTGCAGGCAGGGTCTACTCAGCCCCAGCATTTT | CASSLQAGSTQPQHF
- | - | TRBJ2-7 | TRBV7-2 | TGTGCCAGCAGCTTAGCCTCCCCTAGCTGGGGAGACGCTTTTTACGAGCAGTACTTC | CASSLASPSWGDAFYEQYF
- | - | TRBJ2-7 | TRBV5-1 | TGCGCCAGCAGCGGGTCCCATGGCGAGCAGTACTTC | CASSGSHGEQYF
few | TRBD1 | TRBJ2-3 | TRBV9 | TGTGCCAGCAGCGTAGGCAGGGGGCAGGCTGGAACGGATACGCAGTATTTT | CASSVGRGQAGTDTQYF
- | - | TRBJ1-4 | TRBV5-1 | TGCGCCAGCAGCAATTATGGGGGCGCAGGAGAAAAACTGTTTTTT | CASSNYGGAGEKLFF
- | - | TRBJ2-1 | TRBV12-3/TRBV12-4 | TGTGCCAGCAGTCCCGGTGGGGTCTGGGGCAACAATGAGCAGTTCTTC | CASSPGGVWGNNEQFF
few | - | TRBJ2-1 | TRBV9 | TGTGCCAGCAGCGTAGGGCGGGTCGGAGCCAATGAGCAGTTCTTC | CASSVGRVGANEQFF